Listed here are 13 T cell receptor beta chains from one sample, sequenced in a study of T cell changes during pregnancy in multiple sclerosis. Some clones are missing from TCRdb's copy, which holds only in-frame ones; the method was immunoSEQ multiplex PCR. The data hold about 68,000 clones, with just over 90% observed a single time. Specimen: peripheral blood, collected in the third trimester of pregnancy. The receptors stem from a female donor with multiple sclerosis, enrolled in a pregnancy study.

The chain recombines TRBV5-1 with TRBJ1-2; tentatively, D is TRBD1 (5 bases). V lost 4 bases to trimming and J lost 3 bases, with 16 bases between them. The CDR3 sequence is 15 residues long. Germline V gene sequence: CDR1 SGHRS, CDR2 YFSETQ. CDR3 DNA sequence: TGCGCCAGCAGCGGAGGCGGGGGTGGGGACTATGGCTACACCTTC. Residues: CASSGGGGGDYGYTF.

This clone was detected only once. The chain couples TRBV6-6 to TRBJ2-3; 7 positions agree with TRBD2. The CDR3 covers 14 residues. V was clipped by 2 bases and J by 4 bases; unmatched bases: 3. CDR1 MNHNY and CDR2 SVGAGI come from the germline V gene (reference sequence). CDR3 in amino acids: CASSYPLAADTQYF. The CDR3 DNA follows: TGTGCCAGCAGTTACCCCCTAGCGGCAGATACGCAGTATTTT.

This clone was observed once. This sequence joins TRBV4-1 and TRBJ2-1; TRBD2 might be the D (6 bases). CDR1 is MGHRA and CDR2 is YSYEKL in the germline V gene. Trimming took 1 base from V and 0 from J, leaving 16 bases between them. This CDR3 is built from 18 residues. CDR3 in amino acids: CASSQGALAPSSYNEQFF. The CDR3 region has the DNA TGCGCCAGCAGCCAAGGAGCCCTAGCGCCGAGCTCCTACAATGAGCAGTTCTTC.

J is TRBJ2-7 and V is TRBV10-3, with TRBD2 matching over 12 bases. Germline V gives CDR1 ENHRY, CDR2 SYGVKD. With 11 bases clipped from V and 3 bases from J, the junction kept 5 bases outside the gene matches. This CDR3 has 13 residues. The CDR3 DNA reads TGTGCCGGGCGGACTAGCGGGAACTACGAGCAGTACTTC. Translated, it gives CAGRTSGNYEQYF.

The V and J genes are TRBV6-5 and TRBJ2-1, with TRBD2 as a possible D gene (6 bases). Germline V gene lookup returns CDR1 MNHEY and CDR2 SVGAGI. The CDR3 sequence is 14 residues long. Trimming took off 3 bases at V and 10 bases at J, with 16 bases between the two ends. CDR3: CASSYGGSEVEQFF. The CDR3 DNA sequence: TGTGCCAGCAGTTATGGGGGGAGCGAGGTGGAGCAGTTCTTC.

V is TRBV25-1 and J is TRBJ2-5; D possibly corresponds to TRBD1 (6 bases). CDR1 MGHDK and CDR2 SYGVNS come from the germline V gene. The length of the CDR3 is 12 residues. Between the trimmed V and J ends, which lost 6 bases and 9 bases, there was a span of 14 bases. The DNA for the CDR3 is TGTGCCAGCAGCGAACAGGGTTTACCCCAGTACTTC. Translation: CASSEQGLPQYF.

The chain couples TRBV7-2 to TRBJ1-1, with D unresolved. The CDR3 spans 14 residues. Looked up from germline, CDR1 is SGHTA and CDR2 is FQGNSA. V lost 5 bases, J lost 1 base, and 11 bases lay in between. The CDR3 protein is CASSVLPGNTEAFF. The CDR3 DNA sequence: TGTGCCAGCAGCGTCCTTCCAGGGAACACTGAAGCTTTCTTT.

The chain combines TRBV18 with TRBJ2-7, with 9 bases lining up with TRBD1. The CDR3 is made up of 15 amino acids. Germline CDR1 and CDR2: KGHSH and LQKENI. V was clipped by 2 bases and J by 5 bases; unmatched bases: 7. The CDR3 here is CASSPSGQGSHEQYF. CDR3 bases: TGTGCCAGCTCACCATCGGGACAGGGTTCCCACGAGCAGTACTTC. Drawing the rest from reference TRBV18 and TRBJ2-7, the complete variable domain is NAGVMQNPRHLVRRRGQEARLRCSPMKGHSHVYWYRQLPEEGLKFMVYLQKENIIDESGMPKERFSAEFPKEGPSILRIQQVVRGDSAAYFCASSPSGQGSHEQYFGPGTRLTVT.

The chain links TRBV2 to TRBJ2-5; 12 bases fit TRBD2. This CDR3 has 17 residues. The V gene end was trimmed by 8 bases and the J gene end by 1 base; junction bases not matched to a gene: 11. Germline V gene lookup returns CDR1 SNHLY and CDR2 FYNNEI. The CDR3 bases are TGTGCCAGCTATGGTGGGGCTAGCGGGAGGGCCCAAGAGACCCAGTACTTC. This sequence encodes CASYGGASGRAQETQYF. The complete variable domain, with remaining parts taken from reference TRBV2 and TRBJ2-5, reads EPEVTQTPSHQVTQMGQEVILRCVPISNHLYFYWYRQILGQKVEFLVSFYNNEISEKSEIFDDQFSVERPDGSNFTLKIRSTKLEDSAMYFCASYGGASGRAQETQYFGPGTRLLVL.

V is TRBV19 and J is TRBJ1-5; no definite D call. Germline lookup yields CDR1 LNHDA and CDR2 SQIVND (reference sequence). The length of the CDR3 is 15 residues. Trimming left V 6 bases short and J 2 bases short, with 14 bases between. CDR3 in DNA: TGTGCCAGTAGAAGCCCTAGCTCGGGCAATCAGCCCCAGCATTTT. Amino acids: CASRSPSSGNQPQHF.

The CDR3 nucleotides are TGCGCCAGCAGCTTAAACTACAATGAGCAGTTCTTC. The encoded protein is CASSLNYNEQFF. The rearrangement joins TRBV4-3 to TRBJ2-1, with no clear D. The CDR3 contains 12 residues. Germline V gene sequence: CDR1 LGHNA, CDR2 YSLEER. V was trimmed by 5 bases and J by 3 bases, leaving 5 bases between them.

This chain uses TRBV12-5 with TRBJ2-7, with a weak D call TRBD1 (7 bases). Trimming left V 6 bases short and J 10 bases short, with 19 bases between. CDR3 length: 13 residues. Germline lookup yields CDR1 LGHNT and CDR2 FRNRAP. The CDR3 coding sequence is TGTGCTAGTGGCCGCGGGACAGCTGATCCCCAGTACTTC. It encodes CASGRGTADPQYF. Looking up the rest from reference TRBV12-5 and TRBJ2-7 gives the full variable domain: DARVTQTPRHKVTEMGQEVTMRCQPILGHNTVFWYRQTMMQGLELLAYFRNRAPLDDSGMPKDRFSAEMPDATLATLKIQPSEPRDSAVYFCASGRGTADPQYFGPGTRLTVT.

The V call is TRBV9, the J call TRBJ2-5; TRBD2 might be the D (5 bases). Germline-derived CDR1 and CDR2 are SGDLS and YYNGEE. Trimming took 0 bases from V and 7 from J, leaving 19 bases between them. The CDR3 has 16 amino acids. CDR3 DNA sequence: TGTGCCAGCAGCGTAGGGCGGGTATTTTCCAAGGGGACCCAGTACTTC. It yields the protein CASSVGRVFSKGTQYF. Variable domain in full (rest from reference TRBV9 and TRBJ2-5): DSGVTQTPKHLITATGQRVTLRCSPRSGDLSVYWYQQSLDQGLQFLIQYYNGEERAKGNILERFSAQQFPDLHSELNLSSLELGDSALYFCASSVGRVFSKGTQYFGPGTRLLVL.